Each of the 29 T cell receptor beta chains below was sequenced from the same sample in a study of T cell changes during pregnancy in multiple sclerosis. The method was immunoSEQ multiplex PCR; TCRdb's version includes in-frame clones alone and lacks a portion of them. The sample has about 58,000 clones, about 89% seen once; the top ten hold 0.4% to 0.55%. The sequences come from CD4+ T cells from peripheral blood mononuclear cells, collected after pregnancy. These receptors were collected from a female donor in good health, enrolled as a control in a pregnancy study.

About this clone: A read error may account for a junction end that differs from germline. The V call is TRBV6-5, the J call TRBJ2-7, with D possibly TRBD2 on 5 matching bases. Germline V gene data show CDR1 as MNHEY and CDR2 as SVGAGI. The CDR3 is 14 amino acids. The CDR3 sequence is CASSTFGESSEQYF. CDR3 nucleotide sequence: TGTGCCAGCAGTACCTTCGGGGAGTCCTCCGAGCAGTACTTC.

The chain carries TRBV7-9 and TRBJ1-2; 8 nucleotides align to TRBD1. The J segment lost 8 bases and the V segment lost 0 bases, leaving 14 bases of the junction unmatched. CDR3 length: 17 residues. The germline CDR1 and CDR2 sequences are SEHNR and FQNEAQ (reference sequence). The CDR3 region is CASSLAQWTGPSRGYTF. CDR3 DNA sequence: TGTGCCAGCAGCTTAGCGCAATGGACAGGGCCCTCAAGAGGCTACACCTTC.

This clone was counted a few times. V and J are TRBV20-1 and TRBJ2-7; the D is unclear. The CDR3 totals 11 residues. The V end lost 6 bases, the J end lost 3 bases, and 9 bases lay between the germline ends. Germline V lookup: CDR1 DFQATT, CDR2 SNEGSKA (reference sequence). CDR3 amino acids: CSASRGYEQYF. The CDR3 region has the DNA TGCAGTGCGTCGAGAGGCTACGAGCAGTACTTC.

The rearrangement joins TRBV19 to TRBJ2-7, with D perhaps TRBD1 (6 bases). The germline V gene has CDR1 LNHDA and CDR2 SQIVND (reference sequence). The CDR3 sequence is 18 residues long. V gave up 3 bases and J gave up 2 bases, with 23 bases separating them. CDR3 nucleotide sequence: TGTGCCAGTAGTATCACTAGGACAGCCTTCCCGGACACCTACGAGCAGTACTTC. Translation gives CASSITRTAFPDTYEQYF. Supplemented by reference TRBV19 and TRBJ2-7, the full variable domain reads DGGITQSPKYLFRKEGQNVTLSCEQNLNHDAMYWYRQDPGQGLRLIYYSQIVNDFQKGDIAEGYSVSREKKESFPLTVTSAQKNPTAFYLCASSITRTAFPDTYEQYFGPGTRLTVT.

V and J are TRBV6-5 and TRBJ2-7; 10 bases agree with TRBD1. Germline CDR1 is MNHEY and CDR2 is SVGAGI. The CDR3 consists of 13 residues. J lost 8 bases, V lost 4 bases, and 5 bases had no gene match. CDR3: CASSSGTGVKQYF. The CDR3 DNA reads as TGTGCCAGCAGTTCTGGGACAGGGGTGAAGCAGTACTTC.

J is TRBJ1-2 and V is TRBV30, with a possible D match to TRBD1 (5 bases). CDR1 is GTSNPN, CDR2 SVGIG, per germline (reference sequence). Between the trimmed V and J ends, which lost 0 bases and 3 bases, there was a span of 11 bases. This CDR3 spans 14 amino acids. CDR3 in DNA: TGTGCCTGGAGTGTACCCCCGACAGACTATGGCTACACCTTC. The encoded protein is CAWSVPPTDYGYTF.

The CDR3 DNA sequence: TGTGCCAGCAGGGGGACTAGCGGGGGGGCGCGTACCGGGGAGCTGTTTTTT. It specifies CASRGTSGGARTGELFF. V and J are TRBV2 and TRBJ2-2, with 16 positions matching TRBD2. The CDR3 spans 17 residues. The J segment lost 5 bases and the V segment lost 6 bases, leaving 6 bases of the junction unmatched. Germline CDR1 SNHLY, CDR2 FYNNEI.

The V gene is TRBV30, the J gene TRBJ1-1; D call uncertain. The CDR3 sequence is 14 residues long. V was trimmed by 4 bases and J by 4 bases, leaving 16 bases between them. The V gene's germline CDR1 is GTSNPN and CDR2 SVGIG (reference sequence). The CDR3 loop is CAWNGLSAGTEAFF. CDR3 nucleotide sequence: TGTGCCTGGAATGGCCTTTCCGCTGGCACTGAAGCTTTCTTT.

V gene TRBV5-4 combines with J gene TRBJ2-7; D is perhaps TRBD1 (6 bases). Looked up from germline, CDR1 is SGHNT and CDR2 is YYREEE (reference sequence). This CDR3 contains 12 residues. V was cut by 4 bases and J by 6 bases, with 11 bases left in between. Written as DNA, the CDR3 is TGTGCCAGCAGCCCCACAGGGATCGAGCAGTACTTC. Translation gives CASSPTGIEQYF.

The chain employs TRBV30 and TRBJ1-6, with D tentatively TRBD1 (6 bases). The CDR3 is 13 residues long. Germline V gene lookup returns CDR1 GTSNPN and CDR2 SVGIG (reference sequence). V lost 6 bases to trimming and J lost 7 bases, with 13 bases between them. The CDR3 protein is CACPQGTNSPLHF. CDR3 DNA sequence: TGTGCCTGTCCACAGGGTACCAATTCACCCCTCCACTTT.

The rearrangement joins TRBV25-1 to TRBJ2-2, with 7 bases that match TRBD2. The CDR3 is made up of 16 amino acids. Per the germline V gene, CDR1 is MGHDK and CDR2 is SYGVNS. The ends lost 9 bases at V and 6 bases at J; junction bases unmatched: 16. The CDR3 sequence: CARRGGGGSCAGELFF. For the CDR3, the DNA is TGTGCCAGGCGTGGCGGCGGGGGTTCGTGCGCCGGGGAGCTGTTTTTT.

The gene calls are TRBV5-1 and TRBJ2-3; maybe TRBD2 (5 bases). This CDR3 region has 14 residues. V was clipped by 7 bases and J by 2 bases, with 14 bases between them. Germline CDR1 reads SGHRS; CDR2 reads YFSETQ. CDR3 protein: CASGGGGATDTQYF. Written as DNA, the CDR3 is TGCGCCAGCGGTGGAGGCGGCGCCACAGATACGCAGTATTTT.

The gene calls are TRBV30 and TRBJ1-1, with 11 bases that match TRBD1. This CDR3 is 15 amino acids long. V lost 3 bases and J lost 8; bases outside the gene matches: 11. CDR1 and CDR2 (germline): GTSNPN, SVGIG (reference sequence). In DNA, the CDR3 is TGTGCCTGGAGCGATAGGGACAGGGGGTCCCTCGAAGCTTTCTTT. Protein product: CAWSDRDRGSLEAFF.

The rearrangement joins TRBV6-6 to TRBJ1-3; D is uncertain. This CDR3 contains 14 residues. V lost 0 bases, J lost 0 bases, and 3 bases lay in between. Germline V CDR1 and CDR2: MNHNY, SVGAGI (reference sequence). The CDR3 reads CASSYSHSGNTIYF. The DNA of the CDR3 is TGTGCCAGCAGTTACTCACACTCTGGAAACACCATATATTTT.

This rearrangement joins TRBV6-6 to TRBJ1-6; D might be TRBD1 (5 bases). Trimming removed 7 bases at V and 7 bases at J, with 14 bases between. Looked up from germline, CDR1 is MNHNY and CDR2 is SVGAGI (reference sequence). This CDR3 is built from 14 residues. CDR3 DNA sequence: TGTGCCAGCATCCTGGACATTCCGAATTCACCCCTCCACTTT. Its protein product is CASILDIPNSPLHF.

The chain employs TRBV29-1 and TRBJ1-1, with TRBD1 as a possible D gene (5 bases). Germline-derived CDR1 and CDR2 are SQVTM and ANQGSEA. There are 11 residues in the CDR3. V lost 4 bases and J 5 bases, leaving 8 bases between the germline ends. This CDR3 reads CSVVGVTEAFF. The CDR3, as DNA: TGCAGCGTTGTAGGGGTAACTGAAGCTTTCTTT.

The chain combines TRBV19 with TRBJ2-1; D is unclear. V was clipped by 7 bases and J by 4 bases, with 23 bases between them. CDR1 is LNHDA, CDR2 SQIVND, per germline (reference sequence). This CDR3 contains 17 residues. The CDR3 DNA is TGTGCCAGTAAGGATAGGATGGGCATCAGTTTTTACAATGAGCAGTTCTTC. It yields the protein CASKDRMGISFYNEQFF.

J is TRBJ2-1 and V is TRBV9, with D perhaps TRBD2 (5 bases). The V gene's germline CDR1 is SGDLS and CDR2 YYNGEE. The CDR3 runs 13 residues. V was pared by 2 bases and J by 4 bases, with 7 bases between. CDR3 in DNA: TGTGCCAGCAGCGTCGGGGATTACAATGAGCAGTTCTTC. Translated, it gives CASSVGDYNEQFF.

In nucleotides, the CDR3 is TGTGCCAGCAGCTTAGCGTCGGGCGGTTGGGACAGGAGCTATGGCTACACCTTC. The encoded protein is CASSLASGGWDRSYGYTF. The chain couples TRBV7-2 to TRBJ1-2, with 8 bases aligning to TRBD1. The CDR3 extends over 18 amino acids. J lost 4 bases, V lost 0 bases, and 13 bases had no gene match. The V gene's germline CDR1 is SGHTA and CDR2 FQGNSA.

The CDR3: CASSFNQARGGELFF. CDR3 in DNA: TGTGCCAGTAGTTTCAATCAGGCCCGGGGCGGGGAGCTGTTTTTT. The J gene is TRBJ2-2, the V gene TRBV19; weak D call: TRBD2 (5 bases). Trimming stripped 5 bases from V and 7 bases from J, with 17 bases between. CDR3 length: 15 residues. Germline lookup yields CDR1 LNHDA and CDR2 SQIVND (reference sequence).

This chain connects TRBV7-2 to TRBJ1-2; possible D gene TRBD1, 5 bases. The ends were cut back, 7 bases at V and 4 bases at J, with 16 bases in the middle. Germline-derived CDR1 and CDR2 are SGHTA and FQGNSA. The CDR3 spans 14 residues. CDR3 amino acids: CASNLRDSIYGYTF. The CDR3 coding sequence is TGTGCCAGCAACCTCAGGGATTCGATCTATGGCTACACCTTC.

The CDR3 DNA follows: TGTGCCAGCAGCCGCGGGACAGGGGGACCAATGAACACTGAAGCTTTCTTT. This sequence encodes CASSRGTGGPMNTEAFF. The J gene is TRBJ1-1, the V gene TRBV7-2, with 11 bases identical to TRBD1. Germline CDR1 reads SGHTA; CDR2 reads FQGNSA. CDR3 length: 17 residues. V dropped 5 bases and J dropped 0; count of bases not matched to a gene: 8.

The genes are TRBV5-1 and TRBJ1-5; 9 bases are shared with TRBD1. Per the germline V gene, CDR1 is SGHRS and CDR2 is YFSETQ. V shed 0 bases and J 3 bases; nucleotides not matched to a gene: 1. This CDR3 is built from 15 residues. The CDR3 coding sequence is TGCGCCAGCAGCTTGGGGACAGGGGCCAATCAGCCCCAGCATTTT. Amino acids: CASSLGTGANQPQHF.

This sequence joins TRBV19 and TRBJ1-1, with a tentative D call TRBD1 (5 bases). The CDR3 extends over 14 amino acids. Germline CDR1 and CDR2: LNHDA and SQIVND (reference sequence). V was clipped by 1 base and J by 5 bases, with 11 bases between them. CDR3 region: CASSIVTGGTEAFF. The CDR3 region has the DNA TGTGCCAGTAGTATAGTAACGGGGGGTACTGAAGCTTTCTTT.

This chain links TRBV30 with TRBJ1-1, with D tentatively TRBD1 (6 bases). Germline V CDR1 and CDR2: GTSNPN, SVGIG (reference sequence). The ends were cut back, 2 bases at V and 3 bases at J, with 13 bases in the middle. The CDR3 totals 14 residues. As DNA, the CDR3 is TGTGCCTGGAGTTTCGGGACACTGGACACTGAAGCTTTCTTT. Protein sequence: CAWSFGTLDTEAFF.

This chain uses TRBV2 with TRBJ1-2, with a tentative D call TRBD1 (6 bases). The CDR3 has 13 residues. Trimming removed 4 bases from V and 2 bases from J, with 8 bases in between. Germline V CDR1 and CDR2: SNHLY, FYNNEI. The CDR3 DNA sequence: TGTGCCAGCAGTGGAACAGGGAACTATGGCTACACCTTC. This sequence encodes CASSGTGNYGYTF.

This sequence joins TRBV6-6 and TRBJ1-5; 8 bases line up with TRBD1. The CDR3 length is 16 residues. Losses at the gene ends were 6 bases for V and 4 bases for J; bases not matched to a gene: 11. Germline assignment: CDR1 MNHNY and CDR2 SVGAGI (reference sequence). CDR3 residues: CASSDLQGVGNQPQHF. DNA for the CDR3: TGTGCCAGCAGCGACCTACAGGGGGTAGGGAATCAGCCCCAGCATTTT.

V is TRBV6-1 and J is TRBJ2-6; a possible D gene is TRBD1 (6 bases). Trimming shortened V by 0 bases and J by 4 bases, and 13 bases separated the two germline ends. CDR3 length: 17 amino acids. Germline lookup yields CDR1 MNHNS and CDR2 SASEGT. The CDR3 DNA is TGTGCCAGCAGTGAAGCGCTTCAGGGGCCCGGGGCCAACGTCCTGACTTTC. Its translation: CASSEALQGPGANVLTF.

The CDR3 nucleotides are TGCGCCAGCAGCGAGCTGACAGGATCCTCTGGAAACACCATATATTTT. Translation: CASSELTGSSGNTIYF. The rearrangement uses TRBV5-1 and TRBJ1-3, with D perhaps matching TRBD1 (6 bases). V gave up 4 bases and J gave up 0 bases, with 14 bases separating them. This CDR3 has 16 residues. In germline, CDR1 is SGHRS, CDR2 YFSETQ. Together with reference TRBV5-1 and TRBJ1-3, the CDR3 gives the full variable domain: KAGVTQTPRYLIKTRGQQVTLSCSPISGHRSVSWYQQTPGQGLQFLFEYFSETQRNKGNFPGRFSGRQFSNSRSEMNVSTLELGDSALYLCASSELTGSSGNTIYFGEGSWLTVV.